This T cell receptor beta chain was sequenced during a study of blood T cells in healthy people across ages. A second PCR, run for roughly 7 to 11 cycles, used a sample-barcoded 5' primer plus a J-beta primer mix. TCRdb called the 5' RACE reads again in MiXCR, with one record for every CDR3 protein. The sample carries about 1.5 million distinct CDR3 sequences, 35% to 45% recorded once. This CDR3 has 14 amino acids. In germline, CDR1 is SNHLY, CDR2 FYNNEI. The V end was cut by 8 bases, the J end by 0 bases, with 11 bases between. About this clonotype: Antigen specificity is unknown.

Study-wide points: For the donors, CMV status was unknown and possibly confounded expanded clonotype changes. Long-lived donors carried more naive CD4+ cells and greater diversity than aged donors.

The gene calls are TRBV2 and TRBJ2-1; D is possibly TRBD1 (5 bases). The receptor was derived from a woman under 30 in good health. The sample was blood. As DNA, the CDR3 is TGTGCCAGCGTTGTCGACAGCTCCTACAATGAGCAGTTCTTC. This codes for CASVVDSSYNEQFF.